The sequence of this T cell receptor (beta chain) was determined in a study of shared clonotypes between healthy human individuals. Study-level background: Researchers assigned three CD4 naive, three CD4 memory, two CD8 naive and one CD8 memory plate to each donor.

Both subsets, CD45RA+ naive and CD45RA-negative memory, were split from the CD4+ cells. Trimming at V came to 1 base and at J to 3 bases, leaving 2 bases not matched to a gene. This CDR3 spans 14 amino acids. CDR1 and CDR2 from the germline V gene are SGHAT and FQNNGV. Measured with immunoSEQ multiplex PCR; TCRdb has only the in-frame clones, and not every one. The sample lists some 2,400,000 clones; almost 96% were seen once. The sample taken for sequencing was naive CD4+ T cells sorted from blood. The subset was: CD45RA+ positively selected. The TCR sequence derives from a man in his late teens or twenties in good health. The V gene is TRBV11-2, the J gene TRBJ1-1; 7 bases agree with TRBD1. Here the CDR3 reads CASSLGQGDTEAFF. The DNA for the CDR3 is TGTGCCAGCAGCTTAGGCCAGGGGGACACTGAAGCTTTCTTT. Drawing the rest from reference TRBV11-2 and TRBJ1-1, the complete variable domain is EAGVAQSPRYKIIEKRQSVAFWCNPISGHATLYWYQQILGQGPKLLIQFQNNGVVDDSQLPKDRFSAERLKGVDSTLKIQPAKLEDSAVYLCASSLGQGDTEAFFGQGTRLTVV.